A selection of T cell receptor beta chains follows, all from one sample in a study of memory CD4+ T cells and cytomegalovirus serostatus. Assay: immunoSEQ multiplex PCR; the TCRdb copy retains only in-frame clones and omits some. Seen here are around 40,000 clones, over 65% observed once, and the top ten hold less than 0.85%. Sequenced material: memory CD4+ T cells from blood. The source of these receptors is an adult in good health and CMV-seronegative. The CDR3 runs from the conserved cysteine through the conserved F or W. D genes are given only for firm matches. Size values are once, few and many counts, or a class for expanded clones, and some rows have none.

v_call	clone_size	d_call	j_call	cdr3_nt	cdr3_aa
TRBV6-5	.	TRBD2	TRBJ2-1	TGTGCCAGCACCTCCGGGACTAGTGGGGCCAATGAGCAGTTCTTC	CASTSGTSGANEQFF
TRBV5-4	.	.	TRBJ2-2	TGTGCCAGCGAGCCAGGTGGAACGAACACCGGGGAGCTGTTTTTT	CASEPGGTNTGELFF
TRBV5-8	few	.	TRBJ1-2	TGTGCCAGCAGCTTACGATCTGGCTACACCTTC	CASSLRSGYTF
TRBV7-2	.	TRBD1	TRBJ1-4	TGTGCCAGCAGCGGATACAGGGGAAAACTGTTTTTT	CASSGYRGKLFF
TRBV30	once	.	TRBJ1-2	TGTGCCTGGAGTGTCCCGGGGATTGGCGGCTACACCTTC	CAWSVPGIGGYTF
TRBV5-1	.	.	TRBJ2-1	TGCGCCAGCAACCCCGATACGGGGTATGAGCAGTTCTTC	CASNPDTGYEQFF
TRBV7-6	.	TRBD2	TRBJ2-5	TGTGCCAGCAGCAAGTCGCCCGGGACTAGCGCAGAGACCCAGTACTTC	CASSKSPGTSAETQYF
TRBV6-1	.	TRBD2	TRBJ2-7	TGTGCCAGCCTTGGACTAGCGGGGGGCTGGTACGAGCAGTACTTC	CASLGLAGGWYEQYF
TRBV18	.	.	TRBJ1-2	TGTGCCAGCTCGGAGGATAAATCCTATGGCTACACCTTC	CASSEDKSYGYTF
TRBV4-1	.	TRBD2	TRBJ2-3	TGCGCCAGCAGCCCGGGACTATTCACAGATACGCAGTATTTT	CASSPGLFTDTQYF
TRBV6-5	.	TRBD2	TRBJ2-7	TGTGCCAGCAGTTACGATTCGAGCGGGGGCTCCTACGAGCAGTACTTC	CASSYDSSGGSYEQYF
TRBV12-2	.	.	TRBJ1-5	TGTGCAAGTCGCGAACACTGTCGGGGTAATCGCAATCAGCCCCAGCATTTT	CASREHCRGNRNQPQHF
TRBV4-1	few	TRBD2	TRBJ2-1	TGCGCCAGCAGCCAAGAACAGGGAGCGGGGGGGCCAAGGAATGAGCAGTTCTTC	CASSQEQGAGGPRNEQFF
TRBV25-1	.	TRBD1	TRBJ1-6	TGTGCCAGCAGTGCAGGGGGCACCTCCTATAATTCACCCCTCCACTTT	CASSAGGTSYNSPLHF
TRBV5-1	.	.	TRBJ1-6	TGCGCCAGCAGCTTGGGGCAGGGGAATTCACCCCTCCACTTT	CASSLGQGNSPLHF